A selection of T cell receptor beta chains follows, all from one sample in a study of cytomegalovirus exposure and HLA in healthy donors. Sequencing used immunoSEQ multiplex PCR; TCRdb keeps in-frame clones, though not all of them. The table lists over 150,000 clones, roughly 84% of them singletons. Specimen: PBMCs. The receptors shown here come from a woman aged 25 to 39 in good health and CMV-seropositive. Both conserved end residues are trimmed from each CDR3. Clone size is not always given. Where it is, it says once, few, many or a class for expanded clones.

j_call v_call cdr3_length clone_size cdr3_aa
TRBJ2-1 TRBV5-1 13 NA ASSLYSGRAREQF
TRBJ2-7 TRBV18 12 NA ASSPPSGSAEQY
TRBJ2-3 TRBV5-1 12 once ASSPSGVGDTQY
TRBJ1-1 TRBV7-6 11 NA ASSLAGNTEAF
TRBJ2-1 TRBV29-1 12 NA SVEDAVPYNEQF
TRBJ1-4 TRBV28 11 NA ASSFSDRGKLF
TRBJ2-3 TRBV5-1 13 NA ASSLGTSWPDTQY
TRBJ2-3 TRBV6-6 14 NA ASSGLAAGGTDTQY
TRBJ1-5 TRBV28 10 few ATLTVNQPQH
TRBJ2-7 TRBV28 12 once ASSLLGVPYEQY
TRBJ2-7 TRBV6-1 13 NA ASMGGGAGSYEQY
TRBJ2-1 TRBV30 13 NA AWSPGSGRNNEQF
TRBJ2-7 TRBV5-1 10 NA ASHTGDYEQY
TRBJ1-1 TRBV2 11 NA ASSVSYGTEAF
TRBJ1-1 TRBV5-4 10 NA ASGQVNTEAF
TRBJ1-2 TRBV6-5 13 NA ASSYTLAGGYGYT
TRBJ2-7 TRBV6-1 10 NA ASSPLGFEQY
TRBJ2-3 TRBV9 15 NA ASSVAFSGLSTDTQY
TRBJ2-3 TRBV5-1 14 once ASSLEGRGSTDTQY
TRBJ2-7 TRBV11-3 11 NA ASSLGRSYEQY
TRBJ1-2 TRBV19 11 NA ASSLGQSYGYT
TRBJ2-1 TRBV5-4 13 NA ASSLALSSYNEQF
TRBJ2-3 TRBV15 12 NA ATSSLLSTDTQY
TRBJ1-1 TRBV20-1 9 NA SLQVNTEAF
TRBJ1-5 TRBV28 12 NA ASSRGASYQPQH
TRBJ1-1 TRBV27 13 NA ASSLRGASTAEAF
TRBJ1-5 TRBV28 12 NA ASSIMPGNQPQH
TRBJ2-3 TRBV11-3 14 NA ASSLRASPSTDTQY
TRBJ1-1 TRBV18 11 NA ASSPGLNTEAF
TRBJ1-4 TRBV5-1 13 NA ASSRSDSRNEKLF
TRBJ1-1 TRBV28 13 NA ASSWPGQGFTEAF
TRBJ1-3 TRBV5-1 14 few ASSEQGGGTGNTIY
TRBJ2-1 TRBV27 12 NA ASSLDGSYNEQF
TRBJ1-2 TRBV2 11 NA ASSPEGVYGYT
TRBJ2-3 TRBV5-1 12 NA ASSSTPGTDTQY
TRBJ2-7 TRBV25-1 12 NA ASRSDRDSYEQY
TRBJ2-5 TRBV4-1 13 NA ASSQVPSPQETQY
TRBJ2-1 TRBV19 11 NA ASSIIRNNEQF
TRBJ2-5 TRBV6-1 11 NA ASSGGYQETQY
TRBJ2-1 TRBV7-2 12 NA ASSLEQGMNEQF
TRBJ2-3 TRBV25-1 14 once ASSAYTGGKSDTQY
TRBJ2-1 TRBV27 14 NA ASSSSSAGDYNEQF
TRBJ1-3 TRBV18 14 NA ASSQDTLSSGNTIY
TRBJ1-1 TRBV12-5 14 NA ASGLRQGPMNTEAF
TRBJ2-1 TRBV7-2 14 NA ASSFYGSAPYNEQF
TRBJ2-7 TRBV20-1 9 NA SAKTDYEQY
TRBJ2-1 TRBV11-2 11 NA ASGGESNNEQF
TRBJ2-7 TRBV18 10 NA ASSRESYEQY
TRBJ2-7 TRBV5-1 11 NA ASSPDSFREQY
TRBJ2-7 TRBV5-8 13 once ASSLLQGPGYEQY
TRBJ2-1 TRBV5-1 11 NA ASSLGGGLEQF
TRBJ1-1 TRBV5-4 12 NA ASSLYRVDTEAF
TRBJ2-5 TRBV15 13 NA ATSRDGTQKETQY
TRBJ2-5 TRBV27 11 NA ASKGPYQETQY